This T cell receptor beta chain was recovered during a study of blood T cell repertoires in COVID-19. For the study at large: Acute and convalescent COVID-19 samples came from the United States, Italy and Spain. The analysed material was cDNA or gDNA that came from T cells, B-cell-depleted T cells, or PBMCs.

Data came from immunoSEQ multiplex PCR; TCRdb stores just in-frame clones and leaves some out. The table records under 150,000 clones, 84% of them present only once. This CDR3 spans 13 amino acids. Trimming removed 6 bases at V and 5 bases at J, with 11 bases between. The germline CDR1 and CDR2 sequences are MNHEY and SMNVEV (reference sequence). This clone is a singleton in its sample. Participants were aged roughly 18 to 89 years, lived in under 30 US areas, and enrolled virtually. Clinical history as reported by participants underpinned cohort assignment. Sequenced sample: PBMCs or T cells enriched from blood (not recorded which). The rearrangement joins TRBV27 to TRBJ1-5; a weak D match, TRBD1 (6 bases). This clonotype was sampled from a man aged 50 to 60 in a cohort exposed to, infected with or recovered from COVID-19 (not recorded which). CDR3 sequence: CASSFRGYQPQHF. The CDR3 coding sequence is TGTGCCAGCAGCTTTAGGGGGTATCAGCCCCAGCATTTT.